The clone carrying this T cell receptor beta chain was seen a single time. Its antigen is not identified. This CDR3 contains 16 residues. With V trimmed by 0 bases and J by 2 bases, 8 bases remained unmatched. Germline V gene lookup returns CDR1 GTSNPN and CDR2 SVGIG (reference sequence). Relapse was seen in all patients after autologous stem cell transplantation, and brentuximab vedotin exposure was variable. Patients reached a best response of complete response, partial response or progressive disease. The data were obtained in a study of PD-1 blockade in classical Hodgkin lymphoma. Findings and caveats of the study: Those achieving complete response showed baseline diversity like newly diagnosed patients. Researchers reported that CD4+ TCR diversity, though not CD8+, rose significantly by C4D1. Nothing has yet pinned down what causes the repertoire differences, possibly disease activity or prior therapy.

The table came from immunoSEQ multiplex PCR; TCRdb's copy has only in-frame clones and leaves some out. The sample has about 94,000 clones; 75% to 90% are singletons. The TCR comes from a human donor with classical Hodgkin lymphoma. Specimen: peripheral blood mononuclear cells (PBMCs), collected before the second cycle of nivolumab. This chain joins TRBV30 and TRBJ2-5; 8 nucleotides line up with TRBD1. The CDR3 region has the DNA TGTGCCTGGAGTGTCGGGACAGGAGGTCTTCAAGAGACCCAGTACTTC. Protein: CAWSVGTGGLQETQYF.